These 22 T cell receptor beta chains share one sample of origin, sequenced in a study of T-cell memory formation after mild COVID-19. TCRdb re-derived calls from the 5' RACE reads in MiXCR, one entry per CDR3 protein. The table includes 390,000 or so distinct CDR3 sequences, 16% detected once. Sequencing used PBMCs or a T cell subset sorted from them (not recorded which). The source of these receptors is a young man who had mild COVID-19 (a few samples of this study predate the infection). Cell type and time point are not known.

This chain uses TRBV6-5 with TRBJ2-1; weak D call: TRBD2 (6 bases). CDR3 size: 16 residues. With 0 bases removed from V and 2 bases from J, the gap between germline ends came to 11 bases. Germline values: CDR1 MNHEY, CDR2 SVGAGI. The CDR3 reads CASSYSWRGAYNEQFF. In DNA, the CDR3 is TGTGCCAGCAGTTACTCATGGCGGGGAGCCTACAATGAGCAGTTCTTC.

This clonotype was seen only a few times. This chain connects TRBV20-1 to TRBJ2-1, with a tentative D call TRBD1 (5 bases). This CDR3 has 14 residues. CDR1 and CDR2 from the germline V gene are DFQATT and SNEGSKA (reference sequence). V lost 3 bases and J lost 9, with 18 bases in between. CDR3 sequence (DNA): TGCAGTGCTAGTTTTGTGGGGCAAAGAATTGAGCAGTTCTTC. Translation gives CSASFVGQRIEQFF.

In this sample, this clonotype turned up a few times. CDR3 in DNA: TGCGCCAGCAGCCCTAAGACTAGCGGAGAGACCCAGTACTTC. It specifies CASSPKTSGETQYF. The chain uses TRBV5-1 and TRBJ2-5; 9 bases map to TRBD2. CDR3 length: 14 residues. The germline gives CDR1 SGHRS, CDR2 YFSETQ. The ends lost 4 bases at V and 4 bases at J; junction bases unmatched: 5.

The sample holds one count of this clonotype. The CDR3 DNA sequence: TGTGCCTGGGGGGGGGGACTCAGCAATCAGCCCCAGCATTTT. Its translation: CAWGGGLSNQPQHF. V usage is TRBV30 and J usage is TRBJ1-5; D may be TRBD1 (5 bases). V was pared by 5 bases and J by 1 base, with 12 bases between. Germline V gene lookup returns CDR1 GTSNPN and CDR2 SVGIG (reference sequence). The CDR3 is 14 amino acids.

The gene calls are TRBV9 and TRBJ2-3, with no clear D. The CDR3 extends over 14 amino acids. Germline assignment: CDR1 SGDLS and CDR2 YYNGEE. Trimming shortened V by 2 bases and J by 5 bases, and 12 bases separated the two germline ends. This chain's CDR3 is CASSVAHSQDTQYF. In DNA, the CDR3 is TGTGCCAGCAGCGTTGCCCACAGTCAAGATACGCAGTATTTT.

This chain uses TRBV27 with TRBJ2-1, with D perhaps matching TRBD2 (6 bases). Trimming took off 6 bases at V and 6 bases at J, with 9 bases between the two ends. Germline V CDR1 and CDR2: MNHEY, SMNVEV (reference sequence). This CDR3 contains 12 residues. CDR3 region: CASRLASNEQFF. Here the CDR3 DNA reads TGTGCCAGCAGACTAGCCTCCAATGAGCAGTTCTTC.

This rearrangement joins TRBV18 to TRBJ2-5, with 7 bases aligning to TRBD1. The CDR3 is made up of 15 amino acids. V was clipped by 2 bases and J by 4 bases; unmatched bases: 7. Germline assignment: CDR1 KGHSH and CDR2 LQKENI. The CDR3 spells CASSPWTGSSETQYF. The CDR3 nucleotides are TGTGCCAGCTCACCATGGACAGGCTCCTCAGAGACCCAGTACTTC.

The chain joins TRBV19 to TRBJ2-3; D assignment may be TRBD1 or TRBD2 (5 bases each). V lost 4 bases and J 0 bases, leaving 11 bases between the germline ends. Germline CDR1 is LNHDA and CDR2 is SQIVND (reference sequence). The CDR3 length is 15 residues. This CDR3 reads CASSRGDSSTDTQYF. CDR3 nucleotides: TGTGCCAGTAGTAGGGGAGACAGTAGCACAGATACGCAGTATTTT. The variable domain in full, completed from reference TRBV19 and TRBJ2-3, reads DGGITQSPKYLFRKEGQNVTLSCEQNLNHDAMYWYRQDPGQGLRLIYYSQIVNDFQKGDIAEGYSVSREKKESFPLTVTSAQKNPTAFYLCASSRGDSSTDTQYFGPGTRLTVL.

This chain joins TRBV5-6 and TRBJ2-7; D remains ambiguous. The V and J ends lost 2 bases and 6 bases respectively, with 12 bases between them. In germline, CDR1 is SGHDT, CDR2 YYEEEE. The CDR3 totals 13 residues. The CDR3 nucleotides read TGTGCCAGCAGCTTACAATCTGGGGTCGAGCAGTACGTC. Its protein is CASSLQSGVEQYV.

This clonotype was seen a few times. V gene TRBV20-1 combines with J gene TRBJ2-3; 13 nucleotides match TRBD2. Germline lookup yields CDR1 DFQATT and CDR2 SNEGSKA (reference sequence). The CDR3 has 18 amino acids. V gave up 3 bases and J gave up 6 bases; unmatched junction bases: 15. CDR3 nucleotide sequence: TGCAGTGCTAGCCCCCCTGGCCCGGGACTAGCGGGACTGGATACGCAGTATTTT. Protein product: CSASPPGPGLAGLDTQYF.

This chain uses TRBV6-5 with TRBJ2-5; D might be TRBD2 (7 bases). Deletions cut 6 bases from V and 0 bases from J, with 17 bases between. The V gene's germline CDR1 is MNHEY and CDR2 SVGAGI. CDR3 length: 16 amino acids. The CDR3 here is CASSQGGGPYQETQYF. CDR3 DNA sequence: TGTGCCAGCAGCCAAGGGGGGGGGCCTTACCAAGAGACCCAGTACTTC.

Remarks on this clonotype: A read error may explain this, as a much larger clone is one base away. The V gene is TRBV6-2 or TRBV6-3, the J gene TRBJ2-5; D is unclear. The CDR3 contains 13 residues. CDR1 and CDR2 (germline): MNHEY, SVGEGT. The V end was cut by 2 bases, the J end by 2 bases, with 6 bases between. DNA of the CDR3: TGTGCCAGCAGTTACAAGGAACAAGAGACCCAGTACTTC. It specifies CASSYKEQETQYF.

This clonotype was seen at least ten times. This chain links TRBV10-3 with TRBJ2-1; D unresolved. The V gene lost 4 bases and the J gene lost 1 base, with 8 bases spanning the gap. This CDR3 has 14 residues. Germline values: CDR1 ENHRY, CDR2 SYGVKD. The CDR3 nucleotides are TGTGCCATCAGTGGGGGTCCTTCCTACAATGAGCAGTTCTTC. Translated, it gives CAISGGPSYNEQFF.

The rearrangement links TRBV20-1 to TRBJ2-2, with TRBD2 matching over 9 bases. The J segment lost 6 bases and the V segment lost 2 bases, leaving 4 bases of the junction unmatched. Germline values: CDR1 DFQATT, CDR2 SNEGSKA (reference sequence). The CDR3 runs 14 residues. DNA of the CDR3: TGCAGTGCTAGACCTAGCGGGGTCCCCGGGGAGCTGTTTTTT. Protein sequence: CSARPSGVPGELFF.

The rearrangement uses TRBV27 and TRBJ2-2, with a weak D call TRBD2 (6 bases). This CDR3 comprises 13 residues. V was cut by 4 bases and J by 6 bases, with 9 bases left in between. Germline V gene lookup returns CDR1 MNHEY and CDR2 SMNVEV (reference sequence). The CDR3 coding sequence is TGTGCCAGCAGTTCCCAGCGGGCCGGGGAGCTGTTTTTT. Translation: CASSSQRAGELFF.

The gene calls are TRBV5-4 and TRBJ2-3; 8 bases line up with TRBD1. Trimming cost V 3 bases and J 2 bases; bases outside gene matches: 5. The CDR3 extends over 15 amino acids. Germline V gene lookup returns CDR1 SGHNT and CDR2 YYREEE (reference sequence). The CDR3 nucleotides are TGTGCCAGCAGCTCCCGGACAGGGATCACAGATACGCAGTATTTT. Translation: CASSSRTGITDTQYF.

This clonotype was detected only a few times. The chain recombines TRBV7-9 with TRBJ2-1, with a tentative D call TRBD2 (5 bases). Germline loops: CDR1 SEHNR, CDR2 FQNEAQ (reference sequence). Trimming took off 4 bases at V and 2 bases at J, with 21 bases between the two ends. The CDR3 runs to 18 residues. The CDR3 region has the DNA TGTGCCAGCAGCTCCCTCTTCACTTATGCCGGGACCTACAATGAGCAGTTCTTC. The encoded protein is CASSSLFTYAGTYNEQFF.

This clonotype was observed a handful of times. The CDR3 bases are TGTGCCAGCAGTGAATTCGGCAGGGACAACAATGAGCAGTTCTTC. Encoded protein: CASSEFGRDNNEQFF. The V gene is TRBV2, the J gene TRBJ2-1, with D maybe TRBD1 (6 bases). This CDR3 comprises 15 residues. Germline V lookup: CDR1 SNHLY, CDR2 FYNNEI. Trimming cost V 2 bases and J 5 bases, with 13 bases left between them.

This clonotype was picked up a small number of times. The chain employs TRBV12-3 or TRBV12-4 and TRBJ2-5; 9 positions match TRBD2. With V trimmed by 6 bases and J by 5 bases, 4 bases remained unmatched. CDR3 length equals 13 residues. CDR3 sequence (DNA): TGTGCCAGCAGCGGACTAGCGATGGAGACCCAGTACTTC. This sequence encodes CASSGLAMETQYF.

V gene TRBV4-2 combines with J gene TRBJ1-4; no definite D call. Germline CDR1 LGHNA, CDR2 YNFKEQ. The CDR3 sequence is 15 residues long. Trimming removed 10 bases from V and 8 bases from J, with 23 bases in between. The DNA for the CDR3 is TGTGCCACCCCGATTGGAAACCATTTCCAAGAAAAACTGTTTTTT. This translates into CATPIGNHFQEKLFF.

This clonotype was seen a handful of times. As DNA, the CDR3 is TGCAGCGTTGTGCTCCAGGGTTCAGCCCCCCAGCATTTT. This translates into CSVVLQGSAPQHF. The chain recombines TRBV29-1 with TRBJ1-5, with D tentatively TRBD1 (5 bases). V lost 4 bases and J lost 10, with 17 bases in between. CDR3 length: 13 residues. CDR1 SQVTM and CDR2 ANQGSEA come from the germline V gene.

This clonotype was found once. The J gene is TRBJ1-2, the V gene TRBV4-1; possible D gene TRBD1, 6 bases. CDR1 and CDR2 from the germline V gene are MGHRA and YSYEKL. CDR3 length: 17 residues. V lost 4 bases, J lost 8 bases, and 26 bases lay in between. CDR3 sequence: CASSPSETGHGDVGYTF. CDR3 coding DNA: TGCGCCAGCAGCCCATCAGAGACGGGACACGGGGATGTCGGCTACACCTTC.